Listed below are T cell receptor beta chains from one sample, sequenced in a study of CD8 T cells in ankylosing spondylitis. A single record per CDR3 protein comes from TCRdb applying MiXCR to the 5' RACE reads. The sample records about 30,000 distinct CDR3 sequences, less than 6.5% being singletons. Source material: blood, either unsorted or a sorted T cell fraction (not recorded which). The receptor set was obtained from a female donor with ankylosing spondylitis or in good health (not recorded which). The CDR3 runs from the conserved cysteine through the conserved F or W. The order of the fields is D gene, clone size, V gene, J gene, CDR3 DNA, CDR3 protein. A D gene is named only where the DNA matches it firmly. The size of a clone is reported for some rows only, either as once, few or many, or as a class for expanded clones.

-	many	TRBV9	TRBJ2-2	TGTGCCAGCAGCGTAGGAGGGTTGGGTTTGAACACCGGGGAGCTGTTTTTT	CASSVGGLGLNTGELFF
TRBD2	medium-sized	TRBV9	TRBJ2-1	TGTGCCAGCAGCCCGGGAGGGGGAGGGGTCTCTATCTACAATGAGCAGTTCTTC	CASSPGGGGVSIYNEQFF
-	many	TRBV9	TRBJ2-7	TGTGCCAGCAGCCCGAGACGGGTTACAACAACCTACGAGCAGTACTTC	CASSPRRVTTTYEQYF
TRBD2	few	TRBV9	TRBJ2-1	TGTGCCAGCAGCGTAGGAGGTAGCGGGAGGGGTTCCTACAATGAGCAGTTCTTC	CASSVGGSGRGSYNEQFF
-	many	TRBV9	TRBJ1-1	TGTGCCAGCAGCGTAGATCAGGGGCGGGGCACTGAAGCTTTCTTT	CASSVDQGRGTEAFF
TRBD1	many	TRBV9	TRBJ2-3	TGTGCCAGCAGCGCCGGACAGGGGTCAGATACGCAGTATTTT	CASSAGQGSDTQYF
TRBD2	many	TRBV9	TRBJ2-1	TGTGCCAGCAGCGGCCAGGGACTAGCGGGGTTTGAGCAGTTCTTC	CASSGQGLAGFEQFF
-	-	TRBV21-1	TRBJ2-7	TGTGCCAGCAGCAAAGCCCGCGTTATGCCGTCCTACGAGCAGTACTTC	CASSKARVMPSYEQYF
-	-	TRBV9	TRBJ2-6	TGTGCCAGCAGCGTTGGGGGCTCTGGGGCCAACGGCCTGACTTTC	CASSVGGSGANGLTF
-	-	TRBV9	TRBJ2-6	TGTGCCAGCAGCGTACTGGGGCATGGGGCCAACGTCCTGACTTTC	CASSVLGHGANVLTF
-	medium-sized	TRBV9	TRBJ1-2	TGTGCCAGCAGCCCAAGGAGGGAGGTTTCGGGCTACACCTTC	CASSPRREVSGYTF
-	many	TRBV9	TRBJ2-5	TGTGCCAGCAGCGCAACTTCAGGGGGGGGGGAGACCCAGTACTTC	CASSATSGGGETQYF
TRBD2	few	TRBV9	TRBJ2-1	TGTGCCAGCAGCGTAGGGGGGTTAGCGGGAGCTTTTCAAGAGCAGTTCTTC	CASSVGGLAGAFQEQFF
TRBD2	many	TRBV9	TRBJ2-2	TGTGCCAGCAGCTTAGCGGGGGGCTACACCGGGGAGCTGTTTTTT	CASSLAGGYTGELFF
-	many	TRBV9	TRBJ2-1	TGTGCCAGCAGCGTAGGACCAGCCAATGAGCAGTTCTTC	CASSVGPANEQFF
-	many	TRBV9	TRBJ2-3	TGTGCCAGCAGCCAAGGACCGCCCCCCGGGGATACGCAGTATTTT	CASSQGPPPGDTQYF
-	many	TRBV9	TRBJ2-1	TGTGCCAGCAGCACCCAGCCCATAGGCGCCTACAATGAGCAGTTCTTC	CASSTQPIGAYNEQFF
-	many	TRBV9	TRBJ2-7	TGTGCCAGCAGCGTAGCGGACAGATTCCCCTACGAGCAGTACTTC	CASSVADRFPYEQYF
TRBD2	many	TRBV9	TRBJ2-2	TGTGCCAGCAGCATACGACCCGCGGGGGGGAACACCGGGGAGCTGTTTTTT	CASSIRPAGGNTGELFF
-	many	TRBV9	TRBJ2-3	TGTGCCAGCAGTAAGGCTAGAAACACAGATACGCAGTATTTT	CASSKARNTDTQYF
TRBD2	many	TRBV9	TRBJ2-3	TGTGCCAGCAGCGTAGGTGCGGGGGGGATAAGCACAGATACGCAGTATTTT	CASSVGAGGISTDTQYF
-	many	TRBV9	TRBJ2-3	TGTGCCAGCAGCGTAGCCCAGACCTCAGATACGCAGTATTTT	CASSVAQTSDTQYF
-	many	TRBV9	TRBJ2-1	TGTGCCAGCAGCGTAGCTGGGGGGGCATGGAATGAGCAGTTCTTC	CASSVAGGAWNEQFF
-	many	TRBV9	TRBJ2-5	TGTGCCAGCAGCGTAGCGGGCGGGCAGTCACAAGAGACCCAGTACTTC	CASSVAGGQSQETQYF
-	few	TRBV21-1	TRBJ1-4	TGTGCCAGCAGCAAACCTAGCCGGGACCTTGATGAAAAACTGTTTTTT	CASSKPSRDLDEKLFF
-	many	TRBV9	TRBJ2-2	TGTGCCAGCAGCCCCGGGGGCCTGAGGACCGGGGAGCTGTTTTTT	CASSPGGLRTGELFF
TRBD1	many	TRBV9	TRBJ2-1	TGTGCCAGCAGCGGAGCCGGGACAGGGAGGGATGAGCAGTTCTTC	CASSGAGTGRDEQFF
-	many	TRBV9	TRBJ1-1	TGTGCCAGCAGCGCCGACAGGCACACTGAAGCTTTCTTT	CASSADRHTEAFF
TRBD2	many	TRBV9	TRBJ2-1	TGTGCCAGCAGCGAGAGCGGGAGGGACTACAATGAGCAGTTCTTC	CASSESGRDYNEQFF
-	many	TRBV9	TRBJ2-5	TGTGCCAGCAGCGTAGAAGGGGAGACCCAGTACTTC	CASSVEGETQYF